This TCR beta chain is drawn from a study of T-cell reconstitution after alpha-beta-depleted transplantation in children. General study points: Several hundred expanded graft clones reportedly were the source of alpha-beta T cells about two months after transplant.

There are 16 residues in the CDR3. Germline V gene lookup returns CDR1 SGHRS and CDR2 YFSETQ. J was trimmed by 6 bases and V by 2 bases; bases with no gene match: 8. This clonotype was counted between two and nine times. Antigen unknown. Preparation of the TCRbeta library used unique molecular identifiers. TCRdb reprocessed the PCR reads via MiXCR and lists one record per CDR3 protein. The data show fewer than 1 million distinct CDR3 sequences, approximately 15% seen once. The chain carries TRBV5-1 and TRBJ2-2, with TRBD2 matching over 9 bases. The sequencing used PBMCs, mostly from graft donor cells, collected 360 days after TCRalphabeta/CD19-depleted stem cell transplant. The sequence was obtained from a male patient under 18 who had a stem cell transplant for acute lymphoblastic leukemia, so the T cells may come from the graft donor. The CDR3 nucleotides read TGCGCCAGCAGCTTCATAGCGGGAGTAACTCCCGGGGAGCTGTTTTTT. Translating it yields CASSFIAGVTPGELFF.